Each of the 14 T cell receptor beta chains below was sequenced from the same sample in a study of T cells in Graves' hyperthyroidism and ophthalmopathy. Amplification yielded TCR beta CDR3 regions, with RNA transcripts as the source. The primer set for the first-round RT-PCR of the TCR CDR3 was HTBI. MiXCR, applied by TCRdb to the multiplex PCR reads, yields one record per CDR3 protein. The repertoire includes almost 600,000 distinct CDR3 sequences, roughly 46% of them detected once, and around 8% sits in the top ten. Input material: peripheral blood or thyroid tissue (not recorded which). The origin of the receptors is a woman between 18 and 29 years old with Graves' hyperthyroidism.

This clonotype was detected once. V is TRBV7-9 and J is TRBJ2-5, with D tentatively TRBD1 (5 bases). The J call is in doubt because the DNA end fits TRBJ2-1 better. CDR3 length: 14 amino acids. CDR1 is SEHNR and CDR2 is FQNEAQ in the germline V gene (reference sequence). The CDR3 DNA reads TGTGCCAGCAGCTTAGGCCAGGGAAGTTCTGAGCAGTTCTTC. This translates into CASSLGQGSSEQFF.

The gene calls are TRBV9 and TRBJ1-1, with 10 bases aligning to TRBD1. This CDR3 comprises 13 residues. The J segment lost 7 bases and the V segment lost 3 bases, leaving 3 bases of the junction unmatched. Germline V gene sequence: CDR1 SGDLS, CDR2 YYNGEE. The CDR3 DNA sequence: TGTGCCAGCAGCGAAGGACAGGGGGGTGAAGCTTTCTTT. It yields the protein CASSEGQGGEAFF. Together with reference TRBV9 and TRBJ1-1, the CDR3 gives the full variable domain: DSGVTQTPKHLITATGQRVTLRCSPRSGDLSVYWYQQSLDQGLQFLIQYYNGEERAKGNILERFSAQQFPDLHSELNLSSLELGDSALYFCASSEGQGGEAFFGQGTRLTVV.

This clonotype showed up many times. The chain employs TRBV29-1 and TRBJ2-5; 9 bases fit TRBD2. CDR3 length equals 14 residues. CDR1 SQVTM and CDR2 ANQGSEA come from the germline V gene. J was trimmed by 2 bases and V by 8 bases; bases with no gene match: 9. CDR3 protein: CSTEGREGQETQYF. The CDR3, as DNA: TGCAGCACGGAAGGGCGGGAGGGTCAAGAGACCCAGTACTTC.

This clonotype has a count of ten or more. This chain's CDR3 is CSARAGAYEQYF. CDR3 sequence (DNA): TGCAGTGCTAGAGCGGGAGCTTACGAGCAGTACTTC. The rearrangement uses TRBV20-1 and TRBJ2-7; possibly TRBD2 for D (6 bases). Germline V gene sequence: CDR1 DFQATT, CDR2 SNEGSKA (reference sequence). The CDR3 extends over 12 amino acids. Trimming took off 1 base at V and 4 bases at J, with 8 bases between the two ends.

This clonotype was counted ten times or more. The rearrangement joins TRBV5-6 to TRBJ2-7; weak D call: TRBD1 (5 bases). The CDR3 runs 14 residues. V was shortened by 1 base and J by 3 bases, with 11 bases between the two germline ends. The germline V gene has CDR1 SGHDT and CDR2 YYEEEE. This chain's CDR3 is CASSLRQGIYEQYF. Written as DNA, the CDR3 is TGTGCCAGCAGCTTGCGGCAGGGCATCTACGAGCAGTACTTC.

This clonotype was found a few times. The gene calls are TRBV12-3 or TRBV12-4 and TRBJ2-4; tentatively, D is TRBD2 (5 bases). This CDR3 comprises 11 residues. V was shortened by 5 bases and J by 9 bases, with 8 bases between the two germline ends. The CDR3 sequence is CASSIAGIQYF. CDR3 DNA sequence: TGTGCCAGCAGTATCGCGGGCATTCAGTACTTC.

The chain joins TRBV10-3 to TRBJ1-2; a possible D gene is TRBD1 (6 bases). Germline-derived CDR1 and CDR2 are ENHRY and SYGVKD. CDR3 length: 17 amino acids. Trimming took 4 bases from V and 7 from J, leaving 25 bases between them. DNA of the CDR3: TGTGCCATCAGTGCAACTCAACGGGACACCCACAGGGCTGGCTACACCTTC. Encoded protein: CAISATQRDTHRAGYTF.

The gene calls are TRBV29-1 and TRBJ2-7; TRBD2 agrees at 13 bases. The germline gives CDR1 SQVTM, CDR2 ANQGSEA. J was trimmed by 3 bases and V by 2 bases; bases with no gene match: 7. This CDR3 region has 16 residues. In nucleotides, the CDR3 is TGCAGCGTTGAACCGGGACTAGCGGGAACTTTCTACGAGCAGTACTTC. Amino acid sequence: CSVEPGLAGTFYEQYF.

The table lists this clonotype with many counts. The V call is TRBV20-1, the J call TRBJ1-1; D is ambiguous. The V and J ends lost 0 bases and 7 bases respectively, with 6 bases between them. The CDR3 has 11 residues. Germline values: CDR1 DFQATT, CDR2 SNEGSKA (reference sequence). The CDR3 DNA sequence: TGCAGTGCTAGAGATTTTAGTGAAGCTTTCTTT. This translates into CSARDFSEAFF.

The DNA of the CDR3 is TGTGCCAGCAGCTTAGCACCCTACAGGGTCTGGGAGCAGTACTTC. This encodes CASSLAPYRVWEQYF. The chain combines TRBV7-6 with TRBJ2-7; tentatively, D is TRBD1 (6 bases). Germline CDR1 SGHVS, CDR2 FNYEAQ. The CDR3 sequence is 15 residues long. The V gene lost 0 bases and the J gene lost 7 bases, with 16 bases spanning the gap. Full variable domain (missing parts from reference TRBV7-6 and TRBJ2-7): GAGVSQSPRYKVTKRGQDVALRCDPISGHVSLYWYRQALGQGPEFLTYFNYEAQQDKSGLPNDRFSAERPEGSISTLTIQRTEQRDSAMYRCASSLAPYRVWEQYFGPGTRLTVT.

The chain carries TRBV7-3 and TRBJ1-5; a weak D match, TRBD1 (5 bases). Trimming left V 6 bases short and J 9 bases short, with 15 bases between. This CDR3 contains 13 residues. Germline V gene lookup returns CDR1 SGHTA and CDR2 FQGTGA. The chain's CDR3 is CASRGQGDRPQHF. The CDR3 DNA reads as TGTGCCAGCAGGGGTCAGGGTGACCGGCCCCAGCATTTT.

J is TRBJ1-5 and V is TRBV19; tentative D call: TRBD1 (5 bases). The CDR3 runs to 15 residues. Trimming cost V 7 bases and J 2 bases, with 15 bases left between them. Germline CDR1 LNHDA, CDR2 SQIVND (reference sequence). The CDR3 nucleotides are TGTGCCAGTACAAAGCCAGGGAGCGGCAATCAGCCCCAGCATTTT. This codes for CASTKPGSGNQPQHF.

The chain employs TRBV3-1 and TRBJ2-7; either TRBD1 or TRBD2 may supply D (6 bases each). Germline CDR1 reads LGHDT; CDR2 reads YNNKEL (reference sequence). CDR3 length: 12 amino acids. V lost 10 bases, J lost 5 bases, and 15 bases lay in between. The CDR3 spells CAIGGHLDEQYF. CDR3 DNA sequence: TGTGCCATTGGGGGGCACCTTGACGAGCAGTACTTC.

This clonotype was counted at least ten times. This rearrangement joins TRBV20-1 to TRBJ2-7; D is uncertain. V lost 0 bases to trimming and J lost 3 bases, with 12 bases between them. CDR1 DFQATT and CDR2 SNEGSKA come from the germline V gene (reference sequence). The CDR3 consists of 14 residues. CDR3 sequence (DNA): TGCAGTGCTAGAGAGGTGGGAAAGTTCTACGAGCAGTACTTC. Encoded protein: CSAREVGKFYEQYF.